This T cell receptor (beta chain) was found in a study of post-analysis software for immune sequencing data. Study-wide results and caveats: Roughly five TRBV segments appeared more often in patients than in controls, and TRBV5-6, TRBV5-1 and TRBV20-1 were among these. Among multiple sclerosis patients, normalized Chao1 diversity was significantly below that of controls.

J gave up 11 bases and V 6 bases, and 12 bases lay outside the gene matches. This CDR3 region has 13 residues. About this clonotype itself: What it recognizes is unknown.

The library was made from cDNA and included unique molecular identifiers. A population of roughly 0.9 to 11 million T cells gave rise to about half a million cDNA molecules. Via MiXCR, TCRdb re-called the PCR reads, giving one row per CDR3 protein. The data contain about 770,000 distinct CDR3 sequences, about 43% of them singletons. Specimen: blood. The chain joins TRBV12-3 or TRBV12-4 to TRBJ2-5, with 7 bases fitting TRBD2. The TCR sequence derives from a girl aged 5-17 years with multiple sclerosis. The CDR3 here is CASRPGLFGEQYF. The CDR3 DNA follows: TGTGCCAGCAGACCGGGACTATTCGGTGAGCAGTACTTC.